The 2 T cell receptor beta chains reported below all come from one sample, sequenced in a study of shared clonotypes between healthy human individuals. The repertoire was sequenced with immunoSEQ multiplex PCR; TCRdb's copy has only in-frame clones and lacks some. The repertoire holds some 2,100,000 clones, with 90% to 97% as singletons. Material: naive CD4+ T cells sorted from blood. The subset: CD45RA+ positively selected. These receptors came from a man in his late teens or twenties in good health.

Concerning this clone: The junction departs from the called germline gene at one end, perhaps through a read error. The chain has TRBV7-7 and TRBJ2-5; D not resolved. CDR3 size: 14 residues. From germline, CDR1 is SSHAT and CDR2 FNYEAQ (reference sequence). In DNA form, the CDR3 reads TGTGCTAGCAGCTTATCGGGTTACGGGGAGACCCAGTACTTC. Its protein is CASSLSGYGETQYF.

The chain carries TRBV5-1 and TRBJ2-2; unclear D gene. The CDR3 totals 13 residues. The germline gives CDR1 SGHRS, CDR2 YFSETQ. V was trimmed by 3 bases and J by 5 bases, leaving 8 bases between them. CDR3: CASSYWSTGELFF. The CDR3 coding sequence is TGCGCCAGCAGCTACTGGTCAACCGGGGAGCTGTTTTTT.